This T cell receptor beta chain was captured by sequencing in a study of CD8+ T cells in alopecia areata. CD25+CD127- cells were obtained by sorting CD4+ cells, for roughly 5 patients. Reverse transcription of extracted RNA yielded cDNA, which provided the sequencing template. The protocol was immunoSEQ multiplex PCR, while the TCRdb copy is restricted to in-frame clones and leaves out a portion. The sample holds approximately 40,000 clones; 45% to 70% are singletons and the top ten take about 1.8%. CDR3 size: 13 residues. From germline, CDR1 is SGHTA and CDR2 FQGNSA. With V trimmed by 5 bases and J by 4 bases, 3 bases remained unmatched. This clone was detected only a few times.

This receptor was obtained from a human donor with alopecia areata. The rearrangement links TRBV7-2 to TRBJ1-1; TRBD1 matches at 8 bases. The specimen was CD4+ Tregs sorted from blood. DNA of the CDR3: TGTGCCAGCAGCCAAACAGGGGGCACTGAAGCTTTCTTT. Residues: CASSQTGGTEAFF.